This is a list of T cell receptor beta chains from one sample in a study of blood T cells in healthy people across ages. One entry per CDR3 protein, called by TCRdb with MiXCR from the 5' RACE reads. In the table there are over a million distinct CDR3 sequences, roughly two fifths of which are singletons. The source material was blood. The receptors were sampled from a woman aged 18-29 years in good health. Each CDR3 is given with its conserved first and last residue. Fields, in order: V gene, D gene, J gene, clone size, CDR3 DNA, CDR3 protein. A D gene is named only where the DNA matches it firmly. Only some rows state a clone size, as once, few, many or a class for expanded clones.

TRBV5-1,.,TRBJ2-5,.,TGCGCCAGCAGCTTGGGCGAACAAGCGGCCCAAGAGACCCAGTACTTC,CASSLGEQAAQETQYF
TRBV10-3,TRBD2,TRBJ2-3,few,TGTGCCATCAGAGTCTCTCCGGGACTAGCGGAAGATACGCAGTATTTT,CAIRVSPGLAEDTQYF
TRBV12-3/TRBV12-4,TRBD1,TRBJ2-7,many,TGTGCCAGCAGCTTTAGACAGGGCTACGAGCAGTACTTC,CASSFRQGYEQYF
TRBV29-1,.,TRBJ1-5,.,TGCAGCGTCAACCCGGGGGGTGTCTATCAGCCCCAGCATTTT,CSVNPGGVYQPQHF
TRBV18,.,TRBJ1-5,few,TGTGCCAGCTCACCGGTCCCGGGGCCTCAGCCCCAGCATTTT,CASSPVPGPQPQHF
TRBV18,.,TRBJ1-1,few,TGTGCCAGCTCAAAGGGAAACACTGAAGCTTTCTTT,CASSKGNTEAFF
TRBV29-1,.,TRBJ1-1,.,TGCAGCGCCTCAGGCACTGAAGCTTTCTTT,CSASGTEAFF
TRBV11-2,TRBD2,TRBJ2-1,.,TGTGCCAGCAGCCACAATCTAGCGGGGGGGCAGTTCTTC,CASSHNLAGGQFF
TRBV3-1,.,TRBJ1-2,few,TGTGCCAGCAGCCAAGATCGGAACAGGGCCTTCTATGGCTACACCTTC,CASSQDRNRAFYGYTF
TRBV30,.,TRBJ1-5,.,TGTGCCTGGTCTCACCTCCCCGACCCACTAAATCAGCCCCAGCATTTT,CAWSHLPDPLNQPQHF
TRBV6-2/TRBV6-3,.,TRBJ1-2,few,TGTGCCAGCAGCGACAGACTTCCTAACTATGGCTACACCTTC,CASSDRLPNYGYTF
TRBV6-6,.,TRBJ2-7,few,TGTGCCAGCAGTTACTCGCCCGGGGTTGGCGAGCAGTACTTC,CASSYSPGVGEQYF
TRBV29-1,.,TRBJ1-2,many,TGCAGCGTTGATGGCGGAACTAACTATGGCTACACCTTC,CSVDGGTNYGYTF
TRBV7-9,.,TRBJ2-1,.,TGTGCCAGCAGCTCCGATGCCAATGAGCAGTTCTTC,CASSSDANEQFF
TRBV20-1,.,TRBJ1-5,few,TGCAGTGCTAGAGATCTGACTCAATCCAATCAGCCCCAGCATTTT,CSARDLTQSNQPQHF
TRBV10-3,.,TRBJ2-7,.,TGTGCCATCGCCCGAGGGGAAGACTACGAGCAGTACTTC,CAIARGEDYEQYF
TRBV7-2,.,TRBJ2-1,.,TGTGCCAGCAGCTTCCTTATGAAGGGCCCACACAATGAGCAGTTCTTC,CASSFLMKGPHNEQFF
TRBV6-5,.,TRBJ2-1,once,TGTGCCAGCAGTTACTCGGCGGGGGCAACCAATGAGCAGTTCTTC,CASSYSAGATNEQFF
TRBV19,.,TRBJ1-2,.,TGTGCCAGTAAGGAGGGCGGCTATGGCTACACCTTC,CASKEGGYGYTF
TRBV7-2,.,TRBJ2-1,.,TGTGCCAGCAGCTTATATGTGGGATGGTCCTACAATGAGCAGTTCTTC,CASSLYVGWSYNEQFF
TRBV20-1,TRBD2,TRBJ2-5,.,TGCAGTGCTAGTAGGACTAGCGGGACGTATGAGCAGTACTTC,CSASRTSGTYEQYF
TRBV20-1,.,TRBJ2-5,few,TGCAGTGCTAGGTCCGATTTCCAAGAGACCCAGTACTTC,CSARSDFQETQYF
TRBV7-2,.,TRBJ1-5,.,TGTGCCAGCAGCTTAGTGGTGGGTGATCAGCCCCAGCATTTT,CASSLVVGDQPQHF
TRBV29-1,.,TRBJ1-4,many,TGCAGCGTTGAAGGCAGGGAAGCAAAACTGTTTTTT,CSVEGREAKLFF
TRBV12-3/TRBV12-4,.,TRBJ2-3,.,TGTGCCAGCAGTTTTGATCCCGGGGATACGCAGTATTTT,CASSFDPGDTQYF
TRBV7-9,.,TRBJ1-5,.,TGTGCCAGCAGCTTATCGGGGGATAATCGGCCCCAGCATTTT,CASSLSGDNRPQHF
TRBV12-3/TRBV12-4,.,TRBJ2-2,.,TGTGCCAGCAGTTTGGGACTTCCTGGCACCGGGGAGCTGTTTTTT,CASSLGLPGTGELFF
TRBV29-1,.,TRBJ2-7,.,TGCAGCGTTCGACGGAGTACCTCCTACAATGAGCAGTACTTC,CSVRRSTSYNEQYF
TRBV27,.,TRBJ2-2,.,TGTGCCAGCAGTTTGGGGCAGGGAGCCGGGGAGCTGTTTTTT,CASSLGQGAGELFF
TRBV4-2,.,TRBJ2-1,few,TGTGCCAGCAGCCAAGATGCGCCGGACGTCTACAATGAGCAGTTCTTC,CASSQDAPDVYNEQFF
TRBV7-2,TRBD2,TRBJ2-1,.,TGTGCCAGCAGCTTAAAAGGACTAGCGGGGATCTCCTACAATGAGCAGTTCTTC,CASSLKGLAGISYNEQFF
TRBV6-5,.,TRBJ2-6,.,TGTGCCAGCAGTAACAGGGTGTCTGGGGCCAACGTCCTGACTTTC,CASSNRVSGANVLTF
TRBV11-3,TRBD1,TRBJ2-7,.,TGTGCCAGCAGCAAGGACAGGCTCTCCTACGAGCAGTACTTC,CASSKDRLSYEQYF
TRBV12-3/TRBV12-4,.,TRBJ2-7,once,TGTGCCAGCAGTTTCCCCCGGGAGAGCTCCGACGAGCAGTACTTC,CASSFPRESSDEQYF
TRBV3-1,TRBD2,TRBJ2-5,.,TGTGCCAGCAGCCCATTCCTACTAGCGGAACAAGAGACCCAGTACTTC,CASSPFLLAEQETQYF